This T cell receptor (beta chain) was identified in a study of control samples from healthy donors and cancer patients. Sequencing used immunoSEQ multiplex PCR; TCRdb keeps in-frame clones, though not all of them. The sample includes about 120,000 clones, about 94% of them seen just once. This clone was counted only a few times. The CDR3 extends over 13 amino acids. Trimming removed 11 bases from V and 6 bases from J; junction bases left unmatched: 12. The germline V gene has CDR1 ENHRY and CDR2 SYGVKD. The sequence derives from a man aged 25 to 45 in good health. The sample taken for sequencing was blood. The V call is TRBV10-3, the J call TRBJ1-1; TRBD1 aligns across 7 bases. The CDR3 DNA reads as TGTGCCTCAAGATCGCCTGGGACAGCTGAAGCTTTCTTT. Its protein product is CASRSPGTAEAFF.